The next 27 T cell receptor beta chains were all read from a single sample in a study of cytomegalovirus exposure and HLA in healthy donors (dated by TCRdb to about 2017). Library prep was done by the immunoSEQ multiplex PCR assay. The multiplex PCR relied on a mix of 60 forward primers for TCR Vbeta segments and 13 reverse primers for TCR Jbeta segments. Held by TCRdb, this immuneACCESS table contains in-frame sequences only and omits some clones. Under half of the omission traces to an unresolved V gene where checked; the cause of the rest is unknown. The sample contains 60,000 to 75,000 clones, 60% to 80% of them found a single time. About a fifth of the sample goes to the ten largest clones. The sequencing sample was made of PBMCs. The source is a woman aged 25-40 years in good health and CMV-seropositive.

The chain joins TRBV6-5 to TRBJ1-1, with TRBD1 matching 10 bases. This CDR3 comprises 13 residues. Germline V gene data show CDR1 as MNHEY and CDR2 as SVGAGI. Unmatched junction bases numbered 10, after V lost 5 bases and J lost 13 bases. The CDR3 region is CASSTGTGALNFF. The CDR3 nucleotides read TGTGCCAGCAGTACCGGGACAGGGGCACTAAATTTCTTT.

This chain connects TRBV6-5 to TRBJ1-4, with D maybe TRBD1 (5 bases). The germline gives CDR1 MNHEY, CDR2 SVGAGI. The CDR3 covers 15 residues. V was clipped by 2 bases and J by 8 bases, with 15 bases between them. Here the CDR3 reads CASSYLQARGEKLFF. The CDR3 DNA reads as TGTGCCAGCAGTTACCTACAGGCTCGGGGGGAAAAACTGTTTTTT.

The chain joins TRBV25-1 to TRBJ1-1; a possible D gene is TRBD1 (6 bases). Germline lookup yields CDR1 MGHDK and CDR2 SYGVNS. V lost 4 bases and J lost 5, with 17 bases in between. The CDR3 has 15 residues. The CDR3 DNA sequence: TGTGCCAGCAGTGCAATTATACCACAGGGAACTGAAGCTTTCTTT. Its protein product is CASSAIIPQGTEAFF.

This chain uses TRBV10-3 with TRBJ2-3, with D tentatively TRBD1 (6 bases). V lost 2 bases, J lost 6 bases, and 9 bases lay in between. The V gene's germline CDR1 is ENHRY and CDR2 SYGVKD. The CDR3 consists of 13 residues. Here the CDR3 DNA reads TGTGCCATCAGTGAGCGGCAGGGGGATACGCAGTATTTT. It is translated as CAISERQGDTQYF.

The chain employs TRBV11-2 and TRBJ2-7; 11 nucleotides line up with TRBD2. Germline CDR1 reads SGHAT; CDR2 reads FQNNGV. The CDR3 has 16 amino acids. V shed 4 bases, J shed 6 bases, and the junction held 11 bases outside the gene matches. The CDR3 reads CASSSSRLAGLSEQYF. The CDR3 coding sequence is TGTGCCAGCAGCTCCTCCCGACTAGCGGGGCTCAGCGAGCAGTACTTC.

This clone appeared once. The chain links TRBV30 to TRBJ2-5; D ambiguous. The CDR3 extends over 11 amino acids. V was trimmed by 2 bases and J by 4 bases, leaving 5 bases between them. CDR1 GTSNPN and CDR2 SVGIG come from the germline V gene (reference sequence). Here the CDR3 DNA reads TGTGCCTGGAGTACGGTAGAGACCCAGTACTTC. As protein: CAWSTVETQYF.

The chain joins TRBV28 to TRBJ1-4; the match to TRBD1 covers 7 bases. The CDR3 extends over 13 amino acids. V was pared by 8 bases and J by 7 bases, with 7 bases of the junction left unmatched. Germline assignment: CDR1 MDHEN and CDR2 SYDVKM. CDR3 nucleotide sequence: TGTGCCAGCCAGACAGGGACGGGTGAAAAACTGTTTTTT. Protein sequence: CASQTGTGEKLFF.

This rearrangement joins TRBV7-9 to TRBJ1-1; the D gene is possibly TRBD1 (6 bases). Germline V gene data show CDR1 as SEHNR and CDR2 as FQNEAQ (reference sequence). This CDR3 contains 15 residues. V was trimmed by 4 bases and J by 1 base, leaving 13 bases between them. The CDR3 sequence: CASSSKTGENTEAFF. The CDR3 bases are TGTGCCAGCAGCTCAAAGACAGGAGAGAACACTGAAGCTTTCTTT. The entire variable domain, with the rest obtained from reference TRBV7-9 and TRBJ1-1, is as follows: DTGVSQNPRHKITKRGQNVTFRCDPISEHNRLYWYRQTLGQGPEFLTYFQNEAQLEKSRLLSDRFSAERPKGSFSTLEIQRTEQGDSAMYLCASSSKTGENTEAFFGQGTRLTVV.

CDR3 in DNA: TGTGCCAGCAGCCAACGGTCCGGGGAGCTGTTTTTT. Protein product: CASSQRSGELFF. J is TRBJ2-2 and V is TRBV7-2; D not resolved. Trimming stripped 5 bases from V and 6 bases from J, with 7 bases between. CDR1 is SGHTA and CDR2 is FQGNSA in the germline V gene. There are 12 residues in the CDR3.

In its sample, this clone was seen a few times. V is TRBV5-8 and J is TRBJ2-1; 10 nucleotides align to TRBD2. This CDR3 has 14 amino acids. With 7 bases clipped from V and 10 bases from J, the junction kept 11 bases outside the gene matches. CDR1 and CDR2 (germline): SGHTS, YDEGEE. CDR3 nucleotide sequence: TGTGCCAGCGCTCAGCCGGGACTAGCGAACGAGCAGTTCTTC. This gives the protein CASAQPGLANEQFF.

The chain links TRBV7-2 to TRBJ1-2, with D maybe TRBD1 (5 bases). Trimming removed 4 bases at V and 7 bases at J, with 19 bases between. The CDR3 consists of 15 residues. Looked up from germline, CDR1 is SGHTA and CDR2 is FQGNSA. The CDR3 loop is CASSSSIAVQGGYTF. In DNA, the CDR3 is TGTGCCAGCAGCTCCTCAATTGCAGTTCAGGGTGGCTACACCTTC.

The V gene is TRBV6-6, the J gene TRBJ2-7; no clear D gene. There are 16 residues in the CDR3. Germline assignment: CDR1 MNHNY and CDR2 SVGAGI (reference sequence). V was shortened by 2 bases and J by 6 bases, with 20 bases between the two germline ends. The CDR3 loop reads CASSYPRAVHPGEQYF. The CDR3 region has the DNA TGTGCCAGCAGTTACCCACGCGCCGTCCACCCGGGCGAGCAGTACTTC.

This chain links TRBV7-2 with TRBJ2-7, with TRBD1 matching over 9 bases. The CDR3 runs to 19 residues. Germline V gene lookup returns CDR1 SGHTA and CDR2 FQGNSA. Trimming removed 5 bases from V and 0 bases from J; junction bases left unmatched: 17. CDR3 nucleotide sequence: TGTGCCAGCAGCCAACTACAGGGGGCGCGGGCTAGCGGCTCCTACGAGCAGTACTTC. Translated: CASSQLQGARASGSYEQYF. Variable domain in full (rest from reference TRBV7-2 and TRBJ2-7): GAGVSQSPSNKVTEKGKDVELRCDPISGHTALYWYRQSLGQGLEFLIYFQGNSAPDKSGLPSDRFSAERTGGSVSTLTIQRTQQEDSAVYLCASSQLQGARASGSYEQYFGPGTRLTVT.

V usage is TRBV29-1 and J usage is TRBJ2-1; TRBD2 agrees at 13 bases. Germline lookup yields CDR1 SQVTM and CDR2 ANQGSEA. The V segment lost 7 bases and the J segment 9 bases; nucleotides outside the gene matches: 6. CDR3 length: 13 amino acids. The CDR3 loop reads CSAGLAGDTEQFF. CDR3 sequence (DNA): TGCAGCGCAGGACTAGCGGGAGATACTGAGCAGTTCTTC.

The gene calls are TRBV7-6 and TRBJ2-1, with a tentative D call TRBD2 (6 bases). CDR1 is SGHVS and CDR2 is FNYEAQ in the germline V gene. V lost 3 bases to trimming and J lost 7 bases, with 10 bases between them. CDR3 length: 13 amino acids. The CDR3: CASSFSLANEQFF. The CDR3 DNA reads as TGTGCCAGCAGCTTTTCCCTAGCGAATGAGCAGTTCTTC.

This clone was picked up a small number of times. The rearrangement joins TRBV6-5 to TRBJ2-3, with 7 bases that match TRBD1. From germline, CDR1 is MNHEY and CDR2 SVGAGI. This CDR3 comprises 15 residues. Trimming at V came to 5 bases and at J to 0 bases, leaving 5 bases not matched to a gene. DNA of the CDR3: TGTGCCAGCAGTCGACAGGGAGCTAGCACAGATACGCAGTATTTT. Protein sequence: CASSRQGASTDTQYF.

This clone was counted between two and nine times. The rearrangement links TRBV11-3 to TRBJ2-1, with TRBD1 matching over 7 bases. V was pared by 3 bases and J by 3 bases, with 5 bases of the junction left unmatched. Germline V gene lookup returns CDR1 SGHNT and CDR2 YENEEA. The CDR3 runs to 15 residues. As DNA, the CDR3 is TGTGCCAGCAGCTTTCGAGGGGGCCTCTACAATGAGCAGTTCTTC. It specifies CASSFRGGLYNEQFF.

The chain carries TRBV6-1 and TRBJ2-2; 10 bases fit TRBD2. The V segment lost 8 bases and the J segment 5 bases; nucleotides outside the gene matches: 2. The CDR3 is made up of 13 amino acids. The germline V gene has CDR1 MNHNS and CDR2 SASEGT. CDR3 amino acids: CASRAGGTGELFF. CDR3 DNA: TGTGCCAGCCGAGCGGGAGGGACCGGGGAGCTGTTTTTT.

The chain uses TRBV28 and TRBJ1-2; a possible D gene is TRBD1 (5 bases). V shed 6 bases and J shed 0 bases, with 14 bases lying between them. This CDR3 has 15 amino acids. Germline CDR1 reads MDHEN; CDR2 reads SYDVKM. The CDR3 coding sequence is TGTGCCAGCAGGGGTGGACACATCCCTAACTATGGCTACACCTTC. Encoded protein: CASRGGHIPNYGYTF.

The gene calls are TRBV28 and TRBJ2-7; the D is unclear. This CDR3 has 12 amino acids. V lost 2 bases and J 4 bases, leaving 6 bases between the germline ends. CDR1 is MDHEN and CDR2 is SYDVKM in the germline V gene. CDR3 sequence (DNA): TGTGCCAGCAGTTTAAGCCGGTACGAGCAGTACTTC. As protein: CASSLSRYEQYF.

V usage is TRBV18 and J usage is TRBJ2-6; tentatively, D is TRBD1 (5 bases). This CDR3 region has 16 residues. From germline, CDR1 is KGHSH and CDR2 LQKENI. Trimming removed 6 bases at V and 2 bases at J, with 14 bases between. For the CDR3, the DNA is TGTGCCAGCTCCCCCCCCAGGGCAGCTGGGGCCAACGTCCTGACTTTC. Protein product: CASSPPRAAGANVLTF.

This CDR3 reads CASRGDSMNQPQHF. The CDR3, as DNA: TGTGCCAGCCGAGGCGATTCGATGAATCAGCCCCAGCATTTT. The genes are TRBV2 and TRBJ1-5; D remains ambiguous. CDR3 length: 14 residues. Germline lookup yields CDR1 SNHLY and CDR2 FYNNEI. The V gene lost 8 bases and the J gene lost 4 bases, with 15 bases spanning the gap.

This clone has just one count. The chain links TRBV4-1 to TRBJ1-1; tentative D call: TRBD1 (5 bases). There are 16 residues in the CDR3. Germline assignment: CDR1 MGHRA and CDR2 YSYEKL. V was cut by 5 bases and J by 7 bases, with 23 bases left in between. The CDR3 region has the DNA TGCGCCAGCAGCGGGGATCATGGACACGTAAAGGGTGAAGCTTTCTTT. The encoded protein is CASSGDHGHVKGEAFF.

This clone has just one count. The chain is built from TRBV6-5 and TRBJ1-2, with a weak D call TRBD1 (5 bases). The germline gives CDR1 MNHEY, CDR2 SVGAGI. V shed 5 bases and J shed 5 bases, with 18 bases lying between them. There are 15 residues in the CDR3. The chain's CDR3 is CASSPYAGTQYGYTF. The CDR3 DNA reads TGTGCCAGCAGTCCCTATGCCGGGACTCAGTATGGCTACACCTTC.

The rearrangement joins TRBV28 to TRBJ1-1; no clear D. Trimming removed 5 bases at V and 11 bases at J, with 15 bases between. The CDR3 is 12 residues long. Germline V gives CDR1 MDHEN, CDR2 SYDVKM. The chain's CDR3 is CASSDSPSSAFF. The CDR3 coding sequence is TGTGCCAGCAGTGACTCGCCTTCGAGCGCTTTCTTT.

V gene TRBV18 combines with J gene TRBJ2-6; possibly TRBD1 for D (6 bases). This CDR3 region has 17 residues. The V end lost 2 bases, the J end lost 0 bases, and 11 bases lay between the germline ends. CDR1 and CDR2 from the germline V gene are KGHSH and LQKENI. CDR3 sequence (DNA): TGTGCCAGCTCACCAAGGACAGCCGCCTCTGGGGCCAACGTCCTGACTTTC. Protein product: CASSPRTAASGANVLTF.

The chain combines TRBV30 with TRBJ1-5, with TRBD1 matching 7 bases. CDR1 is GTSNPN, CDR2 SVGIG, per germline (reference sequence). This CDR3 is 13 amino acids long. V lost 5 bases to trimming and J lost 6 bases; unmatched junction nucleotides: 7. The CDR3 loop is CAWDRGLGQPQHF. CDR3 DNA: TGTGCCTGGGATAGGGGGCTAGGTCAGCCCCAGCATTTT.